This T cell receptor beta chain was sequenced for a study of early T cells in non-severe SARS-CoV-2 infection. In the study overall: The sequenced material was bulk RNA from unsorted whole blood, and its chains were unpaired.

General study findings and limits: VDJdb-based annotation leaned toward anti-spike CD8 responses and missed private and CD4 specificities.

This clonotype was detected ten times or more. No antigen is known for it. Individual cDNA molecules carried attached unique molecular identifiers. TCRdb independently ran MiXCR on the 5' RACE reads; one entry per CDR3 protein. The repertoire holds over 85,000 distinct CDR3 sequences, with 16% as singletons. The sequencing sample was made of whole blood. The clonotype originates from an adult who was a healthcare worker with PCR-confirmed SARS-CoV-2 infection or an uninfected control (not recorded which).

This CDR3 is CASRIYEQYF. DNA of the CDR3: TGTGCCAGCAGGATCTACGAGCAGTACTTC. The genes are TRBV2 and TRBJ2-7; D ambiguous. The V and J ends lost 6 bases and 3 bases respectively, with 3 bases between them. The CDR3 sequence is 10 residues long. CDR1 is SNHLY and CDR2 is FYNNEI in the germline V gene.